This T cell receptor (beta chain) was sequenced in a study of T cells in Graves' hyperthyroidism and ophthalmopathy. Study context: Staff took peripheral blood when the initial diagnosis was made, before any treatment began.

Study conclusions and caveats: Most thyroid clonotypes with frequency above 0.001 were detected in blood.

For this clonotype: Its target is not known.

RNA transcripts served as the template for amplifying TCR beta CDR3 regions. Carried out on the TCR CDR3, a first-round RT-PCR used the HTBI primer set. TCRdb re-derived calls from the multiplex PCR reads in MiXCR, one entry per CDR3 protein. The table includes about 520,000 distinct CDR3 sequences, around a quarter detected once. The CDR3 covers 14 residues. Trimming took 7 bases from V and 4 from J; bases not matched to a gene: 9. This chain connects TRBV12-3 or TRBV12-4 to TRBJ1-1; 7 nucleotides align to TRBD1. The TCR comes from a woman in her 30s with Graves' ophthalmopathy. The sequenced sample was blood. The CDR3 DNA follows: TGTGCCAGCACCCCGACAGGGTCAGGCACTGAAGCTTTCTTT. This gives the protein CASTPTGSGTEAFF.